This section outlines one T cell receptor (beta chain) sequence together with its context. Antigen: not known. Here immunoSEQ multiplex PCR was the method, and the copy in TCRdb shows in-frame clones only, minus some. Altogether about 88,000 clones are present, 75% to 95% being singletons, with the ten largest covering just under 0.35%. This entry comes from a study of graft-versus-host responses after intestinal transplantation. As for the study in general: Each recipient received anti-thymocyte globulin induction, then tacrolimus and steroids for three to four years.

The V segment lost 5 bases and the J segment 4 bases; nucleotides outside the gene matches: 6. Looked up from germline, CDR1 is SEHNR and CDR2 is FQNEAQ (reference sequence). The CDR3 is 14 amino acids. This chain connects TRBV7-9 to TRBJ1-1, with 8 nucleotides matching TRBD1. The origin of this receptor is a human donor who was the organ donor for an intestinal transplant. Source: unstimulated CD4+ T cells sorted from spleen or lymph node cells, taken before transplant. The CDR3 sequence: CASSPPGQGTEAFF. The CDR3 bases are TGTGCCAGCAGCCCGCCCGGACAGGGCACTGAAGCTTTCTTT.